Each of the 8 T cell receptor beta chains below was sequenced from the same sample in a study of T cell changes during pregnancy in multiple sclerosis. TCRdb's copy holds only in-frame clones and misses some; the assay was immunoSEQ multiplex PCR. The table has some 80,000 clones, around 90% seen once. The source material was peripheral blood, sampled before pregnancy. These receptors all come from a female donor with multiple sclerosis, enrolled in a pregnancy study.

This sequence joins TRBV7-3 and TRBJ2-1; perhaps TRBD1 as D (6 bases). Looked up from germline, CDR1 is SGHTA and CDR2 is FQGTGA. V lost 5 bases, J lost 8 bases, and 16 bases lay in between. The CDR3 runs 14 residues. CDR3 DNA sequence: TGTGCCAGCAGCCGAACACCAGGGGTGGATGAGCAGTTCTTC. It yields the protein CASSRTPGVDEQFF.

CDR3 sequence (DNA): TGTGCCAGCAGCCCAGGGGGGACTAGCGAAAAGAATGAGCAGTTCTTC. Amino acids: CASSPGGTSEKNEQFF. The gene calls are TRBV9 and TRBJ2-1; 10 positions match TRBD2. Germline assignment: CDR1 SGDLS and CDR2 YYNGEE. V lost 4 bases to trimming and J lost 7 bases; unmatched junction nucleotides: 11. The CDR3 consists of 16 residues.

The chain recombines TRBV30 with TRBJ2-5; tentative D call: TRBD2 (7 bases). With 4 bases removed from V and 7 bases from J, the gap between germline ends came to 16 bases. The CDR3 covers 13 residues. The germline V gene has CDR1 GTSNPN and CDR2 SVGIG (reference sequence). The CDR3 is CAWTTQGGGTQYF. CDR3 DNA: TGTGCCTGGACCACCCAAGGGGGGGGGACCCAGTACTTC.

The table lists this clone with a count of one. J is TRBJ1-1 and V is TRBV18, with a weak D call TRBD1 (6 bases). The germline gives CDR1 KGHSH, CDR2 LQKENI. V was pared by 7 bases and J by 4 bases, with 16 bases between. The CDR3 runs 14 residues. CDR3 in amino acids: CASLSKQGPTEAFF. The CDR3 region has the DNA TGTGCCAGCTTAAGCAAACAGGGCCCCACTGAAGCTTTCTTT.

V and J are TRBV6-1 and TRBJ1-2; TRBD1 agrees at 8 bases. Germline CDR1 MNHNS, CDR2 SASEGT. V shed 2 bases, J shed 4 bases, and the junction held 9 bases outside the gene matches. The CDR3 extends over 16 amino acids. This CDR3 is CASSEIGTGGIYGYTF. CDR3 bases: TGTGCCAGCAGTGAAATTGGGACAGGCGGTATCTATGGCTACACCTTC.

CDR3 nucleotide sequence: TGTGCCAGCGCCAGACGGGGGGGCGAGGTCAAGAGCAATCAGCCCCAGCATTTT. Encoded protein: CASARRGGEVKSNQPQHF. The genes are TRBV27 and TRBJ1-5; a weak D match, TRBD1 (6 bases). Germline loops: CDR1 MNHEY, CDR2 SMNVEV (reference sequence). Trimming took 8 bases from V and 1 from J, leaving 24 bases between them. This CDR3 comprises 18 residues.

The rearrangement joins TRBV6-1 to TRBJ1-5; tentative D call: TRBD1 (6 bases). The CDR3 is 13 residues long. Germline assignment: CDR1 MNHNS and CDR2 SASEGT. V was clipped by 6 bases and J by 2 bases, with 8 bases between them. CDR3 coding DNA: TGTGCCAGCAGACAGGGCGGCAATCAGCCCCAGCATTTT. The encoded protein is CASRQGGNQPQHF.

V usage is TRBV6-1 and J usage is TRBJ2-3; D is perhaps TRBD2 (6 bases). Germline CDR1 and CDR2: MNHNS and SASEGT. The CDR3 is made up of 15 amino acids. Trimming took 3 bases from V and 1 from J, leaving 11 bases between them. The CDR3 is CASSEEGWGTDTQYF. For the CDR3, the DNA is TGTGCCAGCAGTGAGGAGGGCTGGGGCACAGATACGCAGTATTTT.